Shown below are 19 T cell receptor beta chains from a single sample sequenced in a study of T cells in Graves' hyperthyroidism and ophthalmopathy. Amplification targeted TCR beta CDR3 regions from RNA transcripts. Initially, a first-round RT-PCR of the TCR CDR3 employed the HTBI primer set. TCRdb used MiXCR to reprocess the multiplex PCR reads, holding one entry per CDR3 protein. The table lists about 180,000 distinct CDR3 sequences, about a sixth of them singletons. Sample: blood. These receptors all come from a woman aged 50 to 65 with Graves' hyperthyroidism.

This clonotype was counted at least ten times. The chain recombines TRBV28 with TRBJ2-5; no firm D call. In germline, CDR1 is MDHEN, CDR2 SYDVKM. The CDR3 covers 11 residues. Trimming stripped 6 bases from V and 1 base from J, with 3 bases between. CDR3 protein: CASRAQETQYF. CDR3 bases: TGTGCCAGCAGGGCCCAAGAGACCCAGTACTTC.

This clonotype was seen ten or more times. The chain couples TRBV16 to TRBJ1-2, with 7 bases that match TRBD1. V was clipped by 0 bases and J by 5 bases; unmatched bases: 3. The CDR3 runs to 14 residues. The germline CDR1 and CDR2 sequences are KGHSY and FQNENV. CDR3 amino acids: CASSQSQGGYGYTF. The CDR3 nucleotides read TGTGCCAGCAGCCAATCCCAGGGGGGGTATGGCTACACCTTC.

This clonotype was found a few times. This chain uses TRBV7-6 with TRBJ1-1; TRBD1 aligns across 8 bases. V lost 5 bases, J lost 1 base, and 9 bases stayed unmatched. Germline CDR1 and CDR2: SGHVS and FNYEAQ. CDR3 length: 16 residues. The CDR3 protein is CASSSRQGSKNTEAFF. The CDR3 DNA is TGTGCCAGCAGCAGCCGACAGGGGAGTAAGAACACTGAAGCTTTCTTT.

The V gene is TRBV11-2, the J gene TRBJ2-1; D tentatively fits TRBD1 or TRBD2 (6 bases each). This CDR3 is built from 12 residues. From germline, CDR1 is SGHAT and CDR2 FQNNGV. Trimming pared 5 bases from V and 10 bases from J, leaving 12 bases between. The DNA for the CDR3 is TGTGCCAGCAGCAACCTGGGGGGCGAGCAGTTCTTC. Translating gives CASSNLGGEQFF.

The table lists this clonotype with many counts. The gene calls are TRBV11-2 and TRBJ2-5, with D possibly TRBD2 on 7 matching bases. Germline loops: CDR1 SGHAT, CDR2 FQNNGV. The V end lost 4 bases, the J end lost 1 base, and 16 bases lay between the germline ends. The CDR3 totals 16 residues. This chain's CDR3 is CASSWGGGLSQETQYF. DNA of the CDR3: TGTGCCAGCAGCTGGGGGGGGGGCCTGAGCCAAGAGACCCAGTACTTC.

This clonotype has at least ten counts. V is TRBV6-2 or TRBV6-3 and J is TRBJ1-2; D not certain. V lost 11 bases and J 0 bases, leaving 10 bases between the germline ends. The CDR3 is 12 residues long. Germline V gene data show CDR1 as MNHEY and CDR2 as SVGEGT. The CDR3 DNA follows: TGTGCCGCCCGAGGGTCTAACTATGGCTACACCTTC. Encoded protein: CAARGSNYGYTF.

This clonotype was picked up many times. This CDR3 is CSARARNSYNEQFF. In DNA form, the CDR3 reads TGCAGTGCTAGAGCGAGGAACTCCTACAATGAGCAGTTCTTC. The chain couples TRBV20-1 to TRBJ2-1; D is uncertain. The CDR3 extends over 14 amino acids. Germline V lookup: CDR1 DFQATT, CDR2 SNEGSKA (reference sequence). With 1 base removed from V and 0 bases from J, the gap between germline ends came to 7 bases.

This clonotype was picked up many times. The chain couples TRBV20-1 to TRBJ1-2; TRBD1 might be the D (6 bases). Germline loops: CDR1 DFQATT, CDR2 SNEGSKA (reference sequence). V lost 1 base, J lost 5 bases, and 11 bases lay in between. The CDR3 runs to 13 residues. This chain's CDR3 is CSARAGTKYGYTF. CDR3 bases: TGCAGTGCTAGAGCCGGGACAAAATATGGCTACACCTTC.

This clonotype appeared many times. This chain links TRBV15 with TRBJ1-1; D call uncertain. With 0 bases removed from V and 4 bases from J, the gap between germline ends came to 9 bases. The CDR3 consists of 14 residues. Per the germline V gene, CDR1 is LNHNV and CDR2 is YYDKDF (reference sequence). CDR3 loop: CATSRDKRITEAFF. CDR3 DNA: TGTGCCACCAGCAGAGATAAACGGATCACTGAAGCTTTCTTT.

To note about this clonotype: This may stem from a read error, because a much larger clone lies one nucleotide away. The rearrangement uses TRBV7-2 and TRBJ1-2; no clear D. The CDR3 loop spans 14 amino acids. Looked up from germline, CDR1 is SGHTA and CDR2 is FQGNSA. The CDR3 region has the DNA TGTGCCAGCAGCTTCTTCACAGAACCCCGTGGCTGCACCTTC. Its translation: CASSFFTEPRGCTF.

The rearrangement links TRBV7-8 to TRBJ2-1; D is perhaps TRBD1 or TRBD2 (5 bases each). Germline loops: CDR1 SGHVS, CDR2 FQNEAQ. This CDR3 has 16 residues. V lost 5 bases, J lost 7 bases, and 21 bases lay in between. The CDR3 DNA is TGTGCCAGCAGCCCCGCAGCCGGGGCCAAGGGTAATGAGCAGTTCTTC. Protein: CASSPAAGAKGNEQFF. The complete variable domain, with remaining parts taken from reference TRBV7-8 and TRBJ2-1, reads GAGVSQSPRYKVAKRGQDVALRCDPISGHVSLFWYQQALGQGPEFLTYFQNEAQLDKSGLPSDRFFAERPEGSVSTLKIQRTQQEDSAVYLCASSPAAGAKGNEQFFGPGTRLTVL.

There are many counts of this clonotype. The V call is TRBV29-1, the J call TRBJ2-2, with 8 bases lining up with TRBD2. The V gene end was trimmed by 5 bases and the J gene end by 4 bases; junction bases not matched to a gene: 6. The germline CDR1 and CDR2 sequences are SQVTM and ANQGSEA. The CDR3 loop spans 14 amino acids. This CDR3 is CSVIGGGRTGELFF. The CDR3, as DNA: TGCAGCGTTATCGGGGGGGGACGCACCGGGGAGCTGTTTTTT.

This clonotype has at least ten counts. The rearrangement joins TRBV28 to TRBJ1-2; 8 bases map to TRBD1. Germline assignment: CDR1 MDHEN and CDR2 SYDVKM. The V gene end was trimmed by 4 bases and the J gene end by 8 bases; junction bases not matched to a gene: 9. This CDR3 is 14 amino acids long. The CDR3 sequence: CASSSPGTGGGYTF. The CDR3 DNA follows: TGTGCCAGCAGTTCCCCAGGGACAGGAGGAGGCTACACCTTC.

The sample holds many counts of this clonotype. The genes are TRBV28 and TRBJ1-1; D is unclear. Germline-derived CDR1 and CDR2 are MDHEN and SYDVKM. The V and J ends lost 6 bases and 4 bases respectively, with 18 bases between them. CDR3 length: 15 residues. In nucleotides, the CDR3 is TGTGCCAGCAGCCCTTTCGGGGAATGGGGCACTGAAGCTTTCTTT. It specifies CASSPFGEWGTEAFF.

This clonotype was recorded many times. The CDR3 DNA follows: TGTGCCAGCAGACGCAGATACAGGGGGGACGAAAACACCATATATTTT. Its protein is CASRRRYRGDENTIYF. This chain connects TRBV2 to TRBJ1-3; the match to TRBD1 covers 8 bases. J was trimmed by 6 bases and V by 6 bases; bases with no gene match: 13. CDR1 and CDR2 (germline): SNHLY, FYNNEI. The CDR3 sequence is 16 residues long.

In its sample, this clonotype was seen many times. V usage is TRBV12-3 or TRBV12-4 and J usage is TRBJ1-5; D is possibly TRBD1 (5 bases). CDR3 size: 14 residues. Between the trimmed V and J ends, which lost 6 bases and 3 bases, there was a span of 12 bases. The CDR3 coding sequence is TGTGCCAGCAGCCCCGACAGCCTCAATCAGCCCCAGCATTTT. This sequence encodes CASSPDSLNQPQHF.

This clonotype was observed many times. The chain recombines TRBV6-6 with TRBJ1-5; D is ambiguous. The ends were cut back, 2 bases at V and 4 bases at J, with 15 bases in the middle. CDR3 size: 16 residues. In germline, CDR1 is MNHNY, CDR2 SVGAGI (reference sequence). The CDR3 DNA reads TGTGCCAGCAGTTACGTGACAACACAACGGAATCAGCCCCAGCATTTT. This encodes CASSYVTTQRNQPQHF.

CDR3 nucleotide sequence: TGTGCCAGTTCAAACAGCGGCAGGTACAATCAGCCCCAGCATTTT. It yields the protein CASSNSGRYNQPQHF. The chain couples TRBV27 to TRBJ1-5; D ambiguous. V dropped 9 bases and J dropped 3 bases, with 18 bases sitting between them. Per germline, CDR1 MNHEY and CDR2 SMNVEV (reference sequence). This CDR3 has 15 residues.

The sample holds many counts of this clonotype. The chain links TRBV5-1 to TRBJ2-1, with D possibly being TRBD1 (5 bases). This CDR3 contains 14 residues. Germline CDR1 and CDR2: SGHRS and YFSETQ. Deletions cut 1 base from V and 4 bases from J, with 9 bases between. DNA of the CDR3: TGCGCCAGCAGCTTGAGGGCAGGGTACAATGAGCAGTTCTTC. Translating gives CASSLRAGYNEQFF.